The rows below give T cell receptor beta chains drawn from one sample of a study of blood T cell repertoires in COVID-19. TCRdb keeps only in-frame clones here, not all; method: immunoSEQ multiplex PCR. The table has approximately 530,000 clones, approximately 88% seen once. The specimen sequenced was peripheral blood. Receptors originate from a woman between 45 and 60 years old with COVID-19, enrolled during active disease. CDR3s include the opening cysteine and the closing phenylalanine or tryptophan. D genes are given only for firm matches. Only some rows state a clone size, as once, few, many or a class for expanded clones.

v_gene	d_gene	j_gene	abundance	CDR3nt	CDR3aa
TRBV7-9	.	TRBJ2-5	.	TGTGCCAGCAGCTTAAACGGGGAGACCCAGTACTTC	CASSLNGETQYF
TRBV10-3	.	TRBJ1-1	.	TGTGCCAGGCCCAGGGTTGGCACTGAAGCTTTCTTT	CARPRVGTEAFF
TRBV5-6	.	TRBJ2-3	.	TGTGCCAGCAGCCCCAGGGGAAGTGACACAGATACGCAGTATTTT	CASSPRGSDTDTQYF
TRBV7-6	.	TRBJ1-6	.	TGTGCCAGCAGCCCATTTGAGGGGGAACATTCACCCCTCCACTTT	CASSPFEGEHSPLHF
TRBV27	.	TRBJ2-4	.	TGTGCCAGCAGTCCGAGGACAGTAGCCAAAAACATTCAGTACTTC	CASSPRTVAKNIQYF
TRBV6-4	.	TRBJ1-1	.	TGTGCCAGCAGACAGGGTATGAACACTGAAGCTTTCTTT	CASRQGMNTEAFF
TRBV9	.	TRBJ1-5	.	TGTGCCAGCAGCGTCTCGGGGTCCCCTAATCAGCCCCAGCATTTT	CASSVSGSPNQPQHF
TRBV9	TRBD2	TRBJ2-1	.	TGTGCCAGCAGCGAGGCCCCTAGCGGGGGGGACAATGAGCAGTTCTTC	CASSEAPSGGDNEQFF
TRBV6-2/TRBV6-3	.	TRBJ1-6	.	TGTGCCAGCAGTGTCACTTTCCCCAGGTCACCCCTCCACTTT	CASSVTFPRSPLHF
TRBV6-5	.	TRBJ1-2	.	TGTGCCAGCAGTTACAAGGGGACACTGAACTATGGCTACACCTTC	CASSYKGTLNYGYTF
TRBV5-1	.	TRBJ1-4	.	TGCGCCAGCAGCTTCCAGGGCTATCCAACTAATGAAAAACTGTTTTTT	CASSFQGYPTNEKLFF
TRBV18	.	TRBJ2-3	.	TGTGCCAGCTCACCCGTAGGACACCCCACAGATACGCAGTATTTT	CASSPVGHPTDTQYF
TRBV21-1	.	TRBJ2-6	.	TGTGCCAGCATAGGGCAGGGAAACTACTCTGGGGCCAACGTCCTGACTTTC	CASIGQGNYSGANVLTF
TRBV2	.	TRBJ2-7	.	TGTGCCAGCAGTTCCAGCTCCTACGAGCAGTACTTC	CASSSSSYEQYF
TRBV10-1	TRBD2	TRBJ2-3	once	TGCGCCAGCAGTGGAGATAGCGGGGGGAAGGATACGCAGTATTTT	CASSGDSGGKDTQYF
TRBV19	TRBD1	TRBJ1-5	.	TGTGCCAGTAGTATTTTCTTGGGTGGGGACAGGAAACAGCCCCAGCATTTT	CASSIFLGGDRKQPQHF